Here is one T cell receptor beta chain with its context. V gave up 2 bases and J gave up 10 bases; unmatched junction bases: 5. The V gene's germline CDR1 is MGHRA and CDR2 YSYEKL. This CDR3 spans 13 amino acids. The sample originates from a study of blood T cell repertoires in COVID-19. Study as a whole: The study drew acute and convalescent COVID-19 samples from the United States, Italy and Spain. T cells, B-cell-depleted T cells, or PBMCs provided the cDNA or gDNA that served as material.

Sequencing was performed with immunoSEQ multiplex PCR; in TCRdb, only in-frame clones are kept and a portion is missing. The profile shows 98,000 or so clones, about 89% of them singletons. Sequenced sample: peripheral blood. The rearrangement uses TRBV4-1 and TRBJ1-1; 9 bases agree with TRBD1. The receptor was derived from a human donor in a cohort sampled during active COVID-19. CDR3 nucleotides: TGCGCCAGCAGCCAACTCCAGGACAGGGGAGCTTTCTTT. This gives the protein CASSQLQDRGAFF.